Shown below are 8 T cell receptor beta chains from a single sample sequenced in a study of Ad26.COV2.S vaccination and SARS-CoV-2 variants (dated by TCRdb to the early 2020s). Library prep was done by the immunoSEQ multiplex PCR assay. The table comes from immuneACCESS by way of TCRdb, which keeps in-frame sequences with V and J called. Part of the clones is missing from these tables; in studies checked, under half for an unresolved V gene and the rest for unknown reasons. Within this sample are under 150,000 clones, with 80% to 90% of them counted one time only. The ten largest clonotypes hold around 5% of the sample. This specimen's time point label, per the study, means: individuals recovered from natural SARS-CoV-2 infection. The input for sequencing was peripheral blood, taken after recovery from COVID-19. All receptors derive from a human donor who had recovered from COVID-19.

The chain couples TRBV7-2 to TRBJ1-2, with a tentative D call TRBD1 (6 bases). Trimming left V 5 bases short and J 6 bases short, with 19 bases between. Germline lookup yields CDR1 SGHTA and CDR2 FQGNSA. The CDR3 extends over 15 amino acids. CDR3 sequence (DNA): TGTGCCAGCAGCCCATGGACAGCCCCGTGGAATGGCTACACCTTC. It translates to CASSPWTAPWNGYTF. Full variable domain (missing parts from reference TRBV7-2 and TRBJ1-2): GAGVSQSPSNKVTEKGKDVELRCDPISGHTALYWYRQSLGQGLEFLIYFQGNSAPDKSGLPSDRFSAERTGGSVSTLTIQRTQQEDSAVYLCASSPWTAPWNGYTFGSGTRLTVV.

V usage is TRBV28 and J usage is TRBJ1-6; no firm D call. V lost 4 bases to trimming and J lost 7 bases, with 5 bases between them. CDR1 MDHEN and CDR2 SYDVKM come from the germline V gene. The CDR3 is made up of 12 amino acids. DNA for the CDR3: TGTGCCAGCAGTTCGGTAAATTCACCCCTCCACTTT. This encodes CASSSVNSPLHF.

The chain links TRBV4-1 to TRBJ2-1; 9 bases match TRBD1. V lost 4 bases, J lost 5 bases, and 9 bases stayed unmatched. Per the germline V gene, CDR1 is MGHRA and CDR2 is YSYEKL. The CDR3 spans 16 residues. The CDR3 nucleotides are TGCGCCAGCAGCCCAGGGGCCCGGACAGGGGACAATGAGCAGTTCTTC. This gives the protein CASSPGARTGDNEQFF.

CDR3 nucleotide sequence: TGTGCCAGCAGCCACCCAGCGGGGGCGGCGGATACGCAGTATTTT. Translated, it gives CASSHPAGAADTQYF. V is TRBV11-2 and J is TRBJ2-3; 8 bases match TRBD2. The CDR3 consists of 15 residues. Trimming at V came to 5 bases and at J to 6 bases, leaving 10 bases not matched to a gene. Germline assignment: CDR1 SGHAT and CDR2 FQNNGV.

CDR3 region: CASSQMTASLNEQFF. CDR3 DNA sequence: TGTGCCAGCAGCCAAATGACGGCTAGCTTAAATGAGCAGTTCTTC. The chain uses TRBV7-6 and TRBJ2-1, with D perhaps matching TRBD2 (5 bases). Germline loops: CDR1 SGHVS, CDR2 FNYEAQ. This CDR3 is built from 15 residues. V dropped 5 bases and J dropped 7 bases, with 18 bases sitting between them.

This clone was seen only a few times. The chain links TRBV5-5 to TRBJ1-4; tentative D call: TRBD1 (6 bases). From germline, CDR1 is SGHKS and CDR2 YYEKEE (reference sequence). This CDR3 region has 14 residues. V lost 0 bases and J lost 7, with 10 bases in between. In DNA form, the CDR3 reads TGTGCCAGCAGCTTGGGAGGGGGAGGTGAAAAACTGTTTTTT. Protein: CASSLGGGGEKLFF.

This clone was seen a single time. This CDR3 is CASTVPLRTAIYGYTF. CDR3 in DNA: TGCGCCAGCACCGTGCCTCTCCGGACAGCGATTTATGGCTACACCTTC. The V gene is TRBV10-1, the J gene TRBJ1-2, with D perhaps matching TRBD1 (6 bases). CDR3 length equals 16 residues. Trimming stripped 7 bases from V and 5 bases from J, with 23 bases between. Germline V gives CDR1 WNHNN, CDR2 SYGVQD (reference sequence).

The CDR3 coding sequence is TGCGCCAGCAGCCAGGGGACAGGGAGAGAGACCCAGTACTTC. Its translation: CASSQGTGRETQYF. The chain carries TRBV4-3 and TRBJ2-5, with 9 bases identical to TRBD1. Trimming at V came to 3 bases and at J to 4 bases, leaving 3 bases not matched to a gene. Germline values: CDR1 LGHNA, CDR2 YSLEER. The CDR3 spans 14 residues.